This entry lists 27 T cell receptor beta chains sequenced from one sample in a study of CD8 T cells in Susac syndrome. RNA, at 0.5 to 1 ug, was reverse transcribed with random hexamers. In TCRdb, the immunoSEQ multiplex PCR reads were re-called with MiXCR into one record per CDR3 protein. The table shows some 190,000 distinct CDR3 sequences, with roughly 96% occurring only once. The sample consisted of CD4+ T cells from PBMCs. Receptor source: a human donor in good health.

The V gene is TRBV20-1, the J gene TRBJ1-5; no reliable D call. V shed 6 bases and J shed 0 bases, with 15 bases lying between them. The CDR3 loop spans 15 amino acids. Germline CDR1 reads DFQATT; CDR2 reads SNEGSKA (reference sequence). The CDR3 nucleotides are TGCAGTGCCACACCGCAGAGGTTTAGCAATCAGCCCCAGCATTTT. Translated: CSATPQRFSNQPQHF.

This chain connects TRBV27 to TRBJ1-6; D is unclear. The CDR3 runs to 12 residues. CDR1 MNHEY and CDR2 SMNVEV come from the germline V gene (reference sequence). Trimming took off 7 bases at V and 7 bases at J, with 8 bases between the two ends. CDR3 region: CASNTGNSPLHF. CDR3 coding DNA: TGTGCCAGCAATACCGGGAATTCACCCCTCCACTTT.

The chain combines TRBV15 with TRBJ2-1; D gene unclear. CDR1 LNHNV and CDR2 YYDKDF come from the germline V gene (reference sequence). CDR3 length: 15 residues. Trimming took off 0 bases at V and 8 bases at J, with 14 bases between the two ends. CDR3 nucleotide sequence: TGTGCCACCAGCAGAGATCCCTCCTGGAGCGATGAGCAGTTCTTC. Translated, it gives CATSRDPSWSDEQFF.

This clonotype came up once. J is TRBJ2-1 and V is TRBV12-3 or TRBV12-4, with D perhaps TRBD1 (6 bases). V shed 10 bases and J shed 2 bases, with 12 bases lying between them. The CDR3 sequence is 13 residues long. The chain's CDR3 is CATTGTPYNEQFF. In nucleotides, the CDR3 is TGTGCCACCACCGGGACACCCTACAATGAGCAGTTCTTC.

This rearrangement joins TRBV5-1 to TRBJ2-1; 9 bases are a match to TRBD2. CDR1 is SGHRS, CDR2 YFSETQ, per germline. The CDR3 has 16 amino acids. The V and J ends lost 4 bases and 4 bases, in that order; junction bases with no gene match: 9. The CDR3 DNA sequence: TGCGCCAGCAGCCCACCGGGACTAGCCATATACAATGAGCAGTTCTTC. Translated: CASSPPGLAIYNEQFF.

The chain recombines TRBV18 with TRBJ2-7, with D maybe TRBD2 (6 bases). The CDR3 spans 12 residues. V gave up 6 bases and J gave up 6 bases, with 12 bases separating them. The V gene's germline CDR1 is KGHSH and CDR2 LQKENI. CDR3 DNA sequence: TGTGCCAGCTCTAGCGGCGCCCTCGAGCAGTACGTC. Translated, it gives CASSSGALEQYV.

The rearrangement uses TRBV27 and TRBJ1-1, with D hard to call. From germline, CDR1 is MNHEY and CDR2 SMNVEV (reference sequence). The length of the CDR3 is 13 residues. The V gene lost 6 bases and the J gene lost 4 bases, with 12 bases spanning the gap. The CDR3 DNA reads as TGTGCCAGCAGGCTTTTAGAGGGCACTGAAGCTTTCTTT. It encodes CASRLLEGTEAFF.

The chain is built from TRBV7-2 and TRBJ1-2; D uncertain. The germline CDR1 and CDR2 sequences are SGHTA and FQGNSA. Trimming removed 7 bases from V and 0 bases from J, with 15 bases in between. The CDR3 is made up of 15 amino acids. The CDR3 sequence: CASTFGSGTNYGYTF. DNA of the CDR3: TGTGCCAGCACCTTCGGGAGCGGTACTAACTATGGCTACACCTTC.

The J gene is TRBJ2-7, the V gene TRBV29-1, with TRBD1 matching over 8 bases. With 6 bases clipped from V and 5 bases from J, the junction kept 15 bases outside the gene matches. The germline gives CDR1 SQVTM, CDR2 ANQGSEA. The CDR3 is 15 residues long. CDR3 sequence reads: CSVPPTGAPPDEQYV. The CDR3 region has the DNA TGCAGCGTCCCCCCGACAGGGGCCCCCCCCGACGAGCAGTACGTC.

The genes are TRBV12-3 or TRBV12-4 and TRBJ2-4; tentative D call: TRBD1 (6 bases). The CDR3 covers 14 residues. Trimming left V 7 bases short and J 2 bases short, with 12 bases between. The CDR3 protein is CASTKWDTKNIQYF. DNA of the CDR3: TGTGCCAGCACCAAATGGGACACCAAAAACATTCAGTACTTC.

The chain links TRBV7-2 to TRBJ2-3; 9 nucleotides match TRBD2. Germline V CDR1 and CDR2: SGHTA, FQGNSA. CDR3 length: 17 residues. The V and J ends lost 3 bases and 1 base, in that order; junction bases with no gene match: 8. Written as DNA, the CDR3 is TGTGCCAGCAGCTTTGTACCGGGACTAGCTGGCACAGATACGCAGTATTTT. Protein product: CASSFVPGLAGTDTQYF. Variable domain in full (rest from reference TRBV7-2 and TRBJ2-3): GAGVSQSPSNKVTEKGKDVELRCDPISGHTALYWYRQSLGQGLEFLIYFQGNSAPDKSGLPSDRFSAERTGGSVSTLTIQRTQQEDSAVYLCASSFVPGLAGTDTQYFGPGTRLTVL.

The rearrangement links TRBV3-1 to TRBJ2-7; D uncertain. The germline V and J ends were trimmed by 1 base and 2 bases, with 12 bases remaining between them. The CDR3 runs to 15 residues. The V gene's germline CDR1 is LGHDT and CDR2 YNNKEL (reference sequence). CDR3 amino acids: CASSQGVLRTYEQYF. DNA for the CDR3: TGTGCCAGCAGCCAAGGGGTGCTCCGTACCTACGAGCAGTACTTC.

The CDR3 spells CASNDRGLDTEAFF. The CDR3 DNA reads TGTGCCAGCAACGACAGGGGGCTTGACACTGAAGCTTTCTTT. This rearrangement joins TRBV3-1 to TRBJ1-1; 10 bases are a match to TRBD1. The V gene's germline CDR1 is LGHDT and CDR2 YNNKEL (reference sequence). The CDR3 is 14 amino acids. With 7 bases clipped from V and 3 bases from J, the junction kept 5 bases outside the gene matches.

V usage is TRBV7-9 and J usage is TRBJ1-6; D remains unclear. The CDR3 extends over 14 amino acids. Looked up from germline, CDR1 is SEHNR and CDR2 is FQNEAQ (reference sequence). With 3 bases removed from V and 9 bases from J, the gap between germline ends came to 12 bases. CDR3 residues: CASSFTGLISPLHF. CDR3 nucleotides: TGTGCCAGCAGCTTTACGGGCCTCATTTCACCCCTCCACTTT.

The CDR3 nucleotides read TGTGCCAGCGCGAGTACAGGCAATGAAAAACTGTTTTTT. Its protein product is CASASTGNEKLFF. This chain joins TRBV3-1 and TRBJ1-4; perhaps TRBD1 as D (5 bases). With 8 bases removed from V and 5 bases from J, the gap between germline ends came to 12 bases. CDR3 length: 13 amino acids. CDR1 is LGHDT, CDR2 YNNKEL, per germline (reference sequence).

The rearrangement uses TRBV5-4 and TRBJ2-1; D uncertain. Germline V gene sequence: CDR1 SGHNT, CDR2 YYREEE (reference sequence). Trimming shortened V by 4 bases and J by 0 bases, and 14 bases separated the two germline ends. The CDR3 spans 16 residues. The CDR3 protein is CASSEDTTSSYNEQFF. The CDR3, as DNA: TGTGCCAGCAGCGAAGATACCACCTCCTCCTACAATGAGCAGTTCTTC.

CDR3 sequence: CASSPRAGELFF. The CDR3 bases are TGTGCCAGCTCACCACGGGCCGGGGAGCTGTTTTTT. This chain links TRBV18 with TRBJ2-2; no definite D call. The CDR3 contains 12 residues. Germline values: CDR1 KGHSH, CDR2 LQKENI. The germline V and J ends were trimmed by 1 base and 6 bases, with 3 bases remaining between them.

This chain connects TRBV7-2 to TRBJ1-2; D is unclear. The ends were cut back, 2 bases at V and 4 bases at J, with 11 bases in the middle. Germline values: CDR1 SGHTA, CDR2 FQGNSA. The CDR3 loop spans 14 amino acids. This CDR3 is CASSLSPGLYGYTF. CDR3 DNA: TGTGCCAGCAGCTTAAGCCCGGGTCTCTATGGCTACACCTTC.

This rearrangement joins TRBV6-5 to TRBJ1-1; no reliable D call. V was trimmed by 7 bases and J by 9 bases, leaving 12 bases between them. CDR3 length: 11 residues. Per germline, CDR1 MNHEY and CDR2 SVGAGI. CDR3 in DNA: TGTGCCAGCACCGACGACACGAAAGCTTTCTTT. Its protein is CASTDDTKAFF.

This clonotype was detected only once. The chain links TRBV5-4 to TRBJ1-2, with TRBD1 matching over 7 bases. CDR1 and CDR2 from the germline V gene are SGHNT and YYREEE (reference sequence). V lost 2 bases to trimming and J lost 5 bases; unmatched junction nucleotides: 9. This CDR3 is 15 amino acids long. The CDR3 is CASSFSDRVGYGYTF. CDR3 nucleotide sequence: TGTGCCAGCAGCTTCTCTGACAGGGTCGGGTATGGCTACACCTTC.

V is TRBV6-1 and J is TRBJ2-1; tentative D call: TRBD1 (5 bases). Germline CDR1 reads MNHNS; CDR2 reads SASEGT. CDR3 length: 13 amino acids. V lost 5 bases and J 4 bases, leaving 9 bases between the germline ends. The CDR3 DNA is TGTGCCAGCAGTCGCGACAGTTACAATGAGCAGTTCTTC. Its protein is CASSRDSYNEQFF.

CDR3 coding DNA: TGCAGTGCTTTACCGGGACTAGCGATCCAAGAGACCCAGTACTTC. Its protein product is CSALPGLAIQETQYF. The rearrangement links TRBV20-1 to TRBJ2-5, with 10 bases that match TRBD2. Trimming removed 5 bases from V and 1 base from J; junction bases left unmatched: 7. The CDR3 is 15 residues long. Germline V gene lookup returns CDR1 DFQATT and CDR2 SNEGSKA (reference sequence).

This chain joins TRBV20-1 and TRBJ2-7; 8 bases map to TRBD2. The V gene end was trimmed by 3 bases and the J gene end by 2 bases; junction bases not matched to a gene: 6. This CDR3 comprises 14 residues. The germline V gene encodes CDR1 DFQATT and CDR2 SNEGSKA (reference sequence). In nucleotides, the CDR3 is TGCAGTGCTAGTCTGGCGGGAGGAGCCTACGAGCAGTACGTC. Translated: CSASLAGGAYEQYV.

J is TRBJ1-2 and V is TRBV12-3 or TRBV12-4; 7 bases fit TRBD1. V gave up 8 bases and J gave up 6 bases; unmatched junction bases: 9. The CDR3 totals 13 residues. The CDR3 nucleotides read TGTGCCAGCGGGACAGACCGAGTGGATGGCTACACCTTC. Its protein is CASGTDRVDGYTF.

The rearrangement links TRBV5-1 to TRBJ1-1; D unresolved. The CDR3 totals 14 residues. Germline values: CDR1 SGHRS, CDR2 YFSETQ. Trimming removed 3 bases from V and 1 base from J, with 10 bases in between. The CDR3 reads CASSSQTGNTEAFF. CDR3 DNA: TGCGCCAGCAGCTCTCAGACGGGGAACACTGAAGCTTTCTTT.

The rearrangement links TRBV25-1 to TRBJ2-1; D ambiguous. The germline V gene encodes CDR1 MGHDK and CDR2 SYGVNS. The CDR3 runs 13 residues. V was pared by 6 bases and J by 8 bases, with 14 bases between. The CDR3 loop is CASRSAGDDEQFF. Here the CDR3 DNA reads TGTGCCAGCAGAAGCGCCGGAGATGATGAGCAGTTCTTC.

The CDR3 DNA sequence: TGTGCCAGCAGTTATGGGGACAGGGACAACAATGAGCAGTTCTTC. Its translation: CASSYGDRDNNEQFF. The V gene is TRBV6-5, the J gene TRBJ2-1, with 9 bases fitting TRBD1. Unmatched junction bases numbered 5, after V lost 3 bases and J lost 5 bases. CDR1 and CDR2 from the germline V gene are MNHEY and SVGAGI. The CDR3 loop spans 15 amino acids.